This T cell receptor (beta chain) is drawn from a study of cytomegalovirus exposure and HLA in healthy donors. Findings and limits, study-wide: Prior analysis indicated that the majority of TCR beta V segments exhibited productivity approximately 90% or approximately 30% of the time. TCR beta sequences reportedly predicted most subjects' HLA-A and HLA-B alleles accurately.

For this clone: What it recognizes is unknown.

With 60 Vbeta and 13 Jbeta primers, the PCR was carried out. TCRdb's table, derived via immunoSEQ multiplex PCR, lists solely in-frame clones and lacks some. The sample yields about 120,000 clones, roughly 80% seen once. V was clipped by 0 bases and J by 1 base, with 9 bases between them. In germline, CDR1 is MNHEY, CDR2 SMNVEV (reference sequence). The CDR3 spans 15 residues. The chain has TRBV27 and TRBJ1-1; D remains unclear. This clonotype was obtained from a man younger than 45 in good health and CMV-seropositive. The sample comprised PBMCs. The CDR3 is CASSLSITGNTEAFF. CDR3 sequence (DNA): TGTGCCAGCAGTTTATCGATTACTGGGAACACTGAAGCTTTCTTT.